This T cell receptor (beta chain) derives from a study of radiotherapy plus CTLA-4 blockade in lung cancer. As for the study in general: Objective responses occurred in around 18% of patients; over 25% had disease control. Whole-study results and caveats: The study found tumor-derived TCR clones expanded in blood after radiotherapy plus ipilimumab.

In the case of this clone: No antigen is known for it.

The CDR3 loop spans 15 amino acids. V was trimmed by 4 bases and J by 7 bases, leaving 17 bases between them. Germline V lookup: CDR1 MDHEN, CDR2 SYDVKM. Ipilimumab CTLA-4 blockade and focal radiation were given to patients with chemo-refractory metastatic non-small-cell lung cancer. Profiling relied on immunoSEQ multiplex PCR, and the TCRdb table lists in-frame clones only, not all of them. The sample records more than 25,000 clones, more than 60% being singletons. J is TRBJ2-4 and V is TRBV28; possibly TRBD1 or TRBD2 for D (5 bases each). Sequenced material: peripheral blood, taken from a patient treated with radiotherapy plus ipilimumab. This sequence originates from a human donor with non-small cell lung cancer who had stable disease on radiotherapy plus ipilimumab. CDR3 in DNA: TGTGCCAGCAGTTCCGCCCCTGGGACGGCTAACATTCAGTACTTC. Residues: CASSSAPGTANIQYF.